The clone carrying this T cell receptor (beta chain) has a count of ten or more. Antigen unknown. The CDR3 sequence is 15 residues long. The germline CDR1 and CDR2 sequences are SNHLY and FYNNEI. The ends lost 3 bases at V and 1 base at J; junction bases unmatched: 2. Amplification of TCR alpha and beta CDR3 regions from RNA used iRepertoire nested multiplex PCR. For one-step reverse transcription and amplification, roughly 100-400 ng of tissue mRNA or PBMC total RNA was used. MiXCR, run by TCRdb on the multiplex PCR reads, gives a single entry per CDR3 protein. Here the sample spans approximately 120,000 distinct CDR3 sequences, about 25% being singletons. The data stem from a study of glioma-infiltrating T cells. Regarding the study as a whole: Very few CDR3 sequences were shared between tissue and blood. Non-neoplastic patients had below-expected tissue-blood divergence, while all gliomas exceeded expectation.

This sequence joins TRBV2 and TRBJ2-1; 8 nucleotides line up with TRBD1. This TCR was sampled from a human donor with low-grade glioma or glioblastoma, undergoing nonglioma brain surgery, or in good health (not recorded which). The sequencing input was glioma tissue, nonneoplastic brain tissue, or PBMCs (not recorded which). This CDR3 reads CASSENRGSYNEQFF. CDR3 DNA sequence: TGTGCCAGCAGTGAGAACAGGGGGTCCTACAATGAGCAGTTCTTC. The full variable domain, completed using reference TRBV2 and TRBJ2-1, is EPEVTQTPSHQVTQMGQEVILRCVPISNHLYFYWYRQILGQKVEFLVSFYNNEISEKSEIFDDQFSVERPDGSNFTLKIRSTKLEDSAMYFCASSENRGSYNEQFFGPGTRLTVL.